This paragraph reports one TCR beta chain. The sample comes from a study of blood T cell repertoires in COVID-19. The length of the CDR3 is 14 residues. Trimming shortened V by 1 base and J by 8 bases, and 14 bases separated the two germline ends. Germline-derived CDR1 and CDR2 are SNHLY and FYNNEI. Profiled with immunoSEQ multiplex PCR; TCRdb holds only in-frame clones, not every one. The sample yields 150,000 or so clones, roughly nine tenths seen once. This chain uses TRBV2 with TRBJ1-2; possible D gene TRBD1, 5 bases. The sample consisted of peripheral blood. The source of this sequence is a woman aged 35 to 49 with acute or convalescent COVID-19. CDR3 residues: CASSEEGDRSGYTF. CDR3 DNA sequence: TGTGCCAGCAGTGAAGAAGGAGACAGATCCGGCTACACCTTC.